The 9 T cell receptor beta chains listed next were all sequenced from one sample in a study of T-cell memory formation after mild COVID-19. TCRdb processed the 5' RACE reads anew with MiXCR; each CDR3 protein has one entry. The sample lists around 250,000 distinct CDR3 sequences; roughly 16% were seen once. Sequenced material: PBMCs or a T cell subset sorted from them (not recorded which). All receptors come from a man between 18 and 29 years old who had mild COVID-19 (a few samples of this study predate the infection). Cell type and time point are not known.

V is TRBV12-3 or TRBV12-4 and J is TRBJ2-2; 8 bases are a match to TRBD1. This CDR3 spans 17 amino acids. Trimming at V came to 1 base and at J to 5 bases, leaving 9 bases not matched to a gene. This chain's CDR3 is CASSLVFGTGETGELFF. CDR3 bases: TGTGCCAGCAGTTTAGTATTCGGGACAGGAGAGACCGGGGAGCTGTTTTTT.

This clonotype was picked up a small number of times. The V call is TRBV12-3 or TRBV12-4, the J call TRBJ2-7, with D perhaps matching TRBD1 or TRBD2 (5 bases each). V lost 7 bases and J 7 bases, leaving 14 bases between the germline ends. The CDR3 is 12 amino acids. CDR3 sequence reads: CASTHGAGEQYF. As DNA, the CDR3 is TGTGCCAGCACCCACGGGGCTGGGGAGCAGTACTTC.

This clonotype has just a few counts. The chain's CDR3 is CASSLVNHSYEQYV. CDR3 nucleotide sequence: TGTGCCAGCAGCTTAGTCAACCACTCCTACGAGCAGTACGTC. The chain is built from TRBV7-2 and TRBJ2-7, with D unresolved. Germline-derived CDR1 and CDR2 are SGHTA and FQGNSA. Trimming shortened V by 1 base and J by 0 bases, and 7 bases separated the two germline ends. The CDR3 sequence is 14 residues long.

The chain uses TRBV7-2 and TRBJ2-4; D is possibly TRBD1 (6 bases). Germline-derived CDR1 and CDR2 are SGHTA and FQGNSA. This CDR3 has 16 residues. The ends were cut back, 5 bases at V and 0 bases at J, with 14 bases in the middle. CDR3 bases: TGTGCCAGCAGCCCCCCGCTACAGGGAGCCAAAAACATTCAGTACTTC. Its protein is CASSPPLQGAKNIQYF.

The CDR3 sequence is CASSQDRLMGGTEAFF. Written as DNA, the CDR3 is TGTGCCAGCAGCCAAGACAGGCTCATGGGGGGGACTGAAGCTTTCTTT. The chain carries TRBV3-1 and TRBJ1-1, with D possibly TRBD1 on 5 matching bases. The CDR3 consists of 16 residues. CDR1 LGHDT and CDR2 YNNKEL come from the germline V gene (reference sequence). V shed 0 bases and J shed 5 bases, with 16 bases lying between them.

The CDR3 loop reads CSAREGQGANQPQHF. The CDR3 DNA is TGCAGTGCTAGAGAAGGACAGGGGGCAAATCAGCCCCAGCATTTT. The chain recombines TRBV20-1 with TRBJ1-5; 11 bases line up with TRBD1. The V segment lost 0 bases and the J segment 4 bases; nucleotides outside the gene matches: 2. The CDR3 length is 15 residues. Germline CDR1 and CDR2: DFQATT and SNEGSKA (reference sequence).

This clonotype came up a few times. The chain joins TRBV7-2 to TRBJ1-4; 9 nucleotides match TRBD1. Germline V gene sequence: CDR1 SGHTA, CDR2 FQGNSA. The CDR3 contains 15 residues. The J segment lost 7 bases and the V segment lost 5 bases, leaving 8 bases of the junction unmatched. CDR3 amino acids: CASSRSGTGREKLFF. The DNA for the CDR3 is TGTGCCAGCAGCCGATCCGGGACAGGGCGTGAAAAACTGTTTTTT.

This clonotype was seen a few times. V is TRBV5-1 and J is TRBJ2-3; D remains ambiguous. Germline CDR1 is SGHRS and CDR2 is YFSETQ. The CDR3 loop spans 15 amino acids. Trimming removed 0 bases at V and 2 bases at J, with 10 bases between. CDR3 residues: CASSLALDPTDTQYF. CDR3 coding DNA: TGCGCCAGCAGCTTGGCCTTGGACCCCACAGATACGCAGTATTTT.

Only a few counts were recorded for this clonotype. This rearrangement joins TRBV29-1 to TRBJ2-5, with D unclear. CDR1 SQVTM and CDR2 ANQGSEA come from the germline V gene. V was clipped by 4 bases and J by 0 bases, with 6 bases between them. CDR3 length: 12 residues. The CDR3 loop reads CSVASNQETQYF. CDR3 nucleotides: TGCAGCGTTGCAAGTAACCAAGAGACCCAGTACTTC.